A selection of T cell receptor beta chains follows, all from one sample in a study of control samples from healthy donors and cancer patients. Profiled with immunoSEQ multiplex PCR; TCRdb holds only in-frame clones, not every one. The sample consists of 150,000 or so clones, around 94% of them appearing once. Sequencing was done on a sample of PBMCs. The receptors here all came from a man aged 55 to 70 with colorectal cancer. The CDR3 runs from the conserved cysteine through the conserved F or W. D genes are given only for firm matches. A row's size may be missing; if present it is once, few, many or a size class.

D gene,V gene,J gene,clone size,CDR3 protein,CDR3 DNA
NA,TRBV10-2,TRBJ2-7,NA,CASKPGSRLEQYF,TGCGCCAGCAAACCGGGGTCTAGGCTCGAGCAGTACTTC
TRBD1,TRBV5-8,TRBJ1-1,NA,CASSLGTGGAERIEAFF,TGTGCCAGCAGCTTGGGCACAGGGGGCGCCGAGAGGATTGAAGCTTTCTTT
NA,TRBV18,TRBJ1-1,NA,CASSPLSGEGAFF,TGTGCCAGCTCACCACTATCCGGGGAAGGGGCTTTCTTT
TRBD1,TRBV18,TRBJ2-7,once,CASSQSQGAVYEQYF,TGTGCCAGCTCGCAAAGTCAGGGGGCTGTATACGAGCAGTACTTC
NA,TRBV12-3/TRBV12-4,TRBJ2-7,NA,CASSSGVWYEQYF,TGTGCCAGCAGTTCTGGGGTTTGGTACGAGCAGTACTTC
NA,TRBV5-8,TRBJ2-3,NA,CASSLQGIYTDTQYF,TGTGCCAGCAGCCTCCAGGGTATTTACACAGATACGCAGTATTTT
TRBD1,TRBV18,TRBJ2-5,once,CASSPRTGPQETQYF,TGTGCCAGCTCACCTCGGACAGGGCCCCAAGAGACCCAGTACTTC
TRBD1,TRBV6-5,TRBJ2-7,NA,CASSHLQGYEQYF,TGTGCCAGCAGTCATCTACAGGGGTACGAGCAGTACTTC
TRBD1,TRBV5-1,TRBJ2-5,once,CASSPTGGARETQYF,TGCGCCAGCAGCCCGACAGGGGGCGCGCGGGAGACCCAGTACTTC
NA,TRBV14,TRBJ1-6,NA,CASSQYTGNSPLHF,TGTGCCAGCAGCCAATATACCGGGAATTCACCCCTCCACTTT
NA,TRBV19,TRBJ1-2,NA,CASMVTGSSNYGYTF,TGTGCCAGTATGGTAACCGGCAGCTCTAACTATGGCTACACCTTC
NA,TRBV19,TRBJ1-2,NA,CASRASSHGNYGYTF,TGTGCCAGTAGAGCCTCGTCCCATGGTAACTATGGCTACACCTTC
TRBD1,TRBV27,TRBJ1-5,NA,CASSLSDRDQPQHF,TGTGCCAGCAGTTTATCGGACAGGGATCAGCCCCAGCATTTT
NA,TRBV7-9,TRBJ2-7,few,CASSLVEGTYEQYF,TGTGCCAGCAGCTTAGTCGAAGGCACCTACGAGCAGTACTTC
NA,TRBV9,TRBJ1-1,once,CASSPQGGTTEAFF,TGTGCCAGCAGCCCCCAGGGAGGGACCACTGAAGCTTTCTTT
NA,TRBV5-1,TRBJ1-3,NA,CASSLGGSGNTIYF,TGCGCCAGCAGCTTGGGGGGGTCTGGAAACACCATATATTTT
TRBD1,TRBV6-2/TRBV6-3,TRBJ2-5,NA,CASSSRAGGYQETQYF,TGTGCCAGCAGTTCCAGGGCAGGGGGCTACCAAGAGACCCAGTACTTC
NA,TRBV11-2,TRBJ2-1,once,CASSAQSYNEQFF,TGTGCCAGCAGCGCCCAATCCTACAATGAGCAGTTCTTC
NA,TRBV10-3,TRBJ1-4,NA,CAGRRGLGEKLFF,TGTGCCGGCCGCAGGGGACTGGGTGAAAAACTGTTTTTT
NA,TRBV19,TRBJ1-4,NA,CASMGRGREKLFF,TGTGCCAGTATGGGCAGGGGAAGAGAAAAACTGTTTTTT
NA,TRBV7-2,TRBJ2-7,once,CASSLGAYEQYF,TGTGCCAGCAGCTTAGGGGCCTACGAGCAGTACTTC
NA,TRBV12-3/TRBV12-4,TRBJ2-4,NA,CASGQRKNIQYF,TGTGCCAGTGGACAGAGAAAAAACATTCAGTACTTC
NA,TRBV6-6,TRBJ1-5,once,CASGSQGSSGNQPQHF,TGTGCCAGCGGATCACAGGGCTCCAGTGGCAATCAGCCCCAGCATTTT
NA,TRBV21-1,TRBJ2-2,NA,CASSKWRRDTTHRGAVF,TGTGCCAGCAGCAAATGGCGTCGGGACACGACCCACCGGGGAGCTGTTTTT
NA,TRBV9,TRBJ1-2,NA,CATPPWGSYGYTF,TGTGCCACCCCCCCGTGGGGGAGCTATGGCTACACCTTC
NA,TRBV7-2,TRBJ1-3,NA,CASSLHRAGNTIYF,TGTGCCAGCAGCTTACACAGGGCTGGAAACACCATATATTTT
NA,TRBV7-9,TRBJ1-6,NA,CASSLDGNSPLHF,TGTGCCAGCAGCTTAGACGGTAATTCACCCCTCCACTTT
NA,TRBV11-2,TRBJ1-3,NA,CASSLDTSQDLGTGNTIYF,TGTGCCAGCAGCTTAGATACCTCTCAGGACTTGGGGACTGGAAACACCATATATTTT
NA,TRBV24-1,TRBJ2-5,NA,CATSAGPVESETQYF,TGTGCCACCAGTGCGGGGCCCGTCGAGTCAGAGACCCAGTACTTC
TRBD1,TRBV12-3/TRBV12-4,TRBJ2-5,NA,CASTGRGLDTQYF,TGTGCCAGCACCGGAAGGGGGCTTGATACCCAGTACTTC